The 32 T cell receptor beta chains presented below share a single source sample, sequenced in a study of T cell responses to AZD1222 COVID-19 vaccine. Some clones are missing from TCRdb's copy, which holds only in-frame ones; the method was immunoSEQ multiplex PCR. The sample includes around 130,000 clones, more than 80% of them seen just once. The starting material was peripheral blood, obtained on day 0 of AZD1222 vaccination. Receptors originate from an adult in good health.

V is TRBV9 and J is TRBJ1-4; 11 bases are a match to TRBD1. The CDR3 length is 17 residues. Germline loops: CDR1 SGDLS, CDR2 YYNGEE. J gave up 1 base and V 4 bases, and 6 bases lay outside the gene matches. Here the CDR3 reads CASSPGTGGLTNEKLFF. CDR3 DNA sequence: TGTGCCAGCAGCCCCGGGACAGGGGGGCTAACTAATGAAAAACTGTTTTTT.

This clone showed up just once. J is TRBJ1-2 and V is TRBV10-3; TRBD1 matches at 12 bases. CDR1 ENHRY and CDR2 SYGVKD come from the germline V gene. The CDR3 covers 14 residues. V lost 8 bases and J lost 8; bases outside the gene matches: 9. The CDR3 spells CAIVPGQGAQGYTF. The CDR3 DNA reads TGTGCCATCGTGCCGGGACAGGGGGCGCAAGGCTACACCTTC.

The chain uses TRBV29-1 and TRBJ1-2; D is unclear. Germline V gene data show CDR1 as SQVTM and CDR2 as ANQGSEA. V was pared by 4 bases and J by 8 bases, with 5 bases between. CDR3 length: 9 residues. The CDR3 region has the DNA TGCAGCGTTGGGGAAGGCTACACCTTC. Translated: CSVGEGYTF.

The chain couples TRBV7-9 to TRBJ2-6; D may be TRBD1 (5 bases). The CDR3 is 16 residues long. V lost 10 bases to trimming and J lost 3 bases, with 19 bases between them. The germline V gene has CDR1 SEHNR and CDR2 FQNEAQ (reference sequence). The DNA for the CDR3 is TGTGCCACCCTAGACGGACACCCTAATGGGGCCAACGTCCTGACTTTC. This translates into CATLDGHPNGANVLTF.

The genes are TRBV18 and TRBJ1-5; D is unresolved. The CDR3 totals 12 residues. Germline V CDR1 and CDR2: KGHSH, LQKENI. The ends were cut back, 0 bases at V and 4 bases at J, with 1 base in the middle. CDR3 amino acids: CASSPPNQPQHF. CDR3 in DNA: TGTGCCAGCTCACCACCGAATCAGCCCCAGCATTTT.

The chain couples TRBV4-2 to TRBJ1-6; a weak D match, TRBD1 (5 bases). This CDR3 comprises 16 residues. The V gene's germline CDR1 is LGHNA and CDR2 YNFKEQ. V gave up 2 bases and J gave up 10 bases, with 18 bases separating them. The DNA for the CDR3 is TGTGCCAGCAGCCAACCGCTGAAGGGGATGGGGTCACCCCTCCACTTT. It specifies CASSQPLKGMGSPLHF.

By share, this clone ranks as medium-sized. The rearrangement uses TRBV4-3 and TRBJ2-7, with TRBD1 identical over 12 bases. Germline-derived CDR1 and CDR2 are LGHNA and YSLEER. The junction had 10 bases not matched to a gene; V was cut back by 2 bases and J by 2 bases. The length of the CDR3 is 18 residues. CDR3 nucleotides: TGCGCCAGCAGCCAATGGGGTCCGGGACAGGGGGCCACCTACGAGCAGTACTTC. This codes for CASSQWGPGQGATYEQYF.

Written as DNA, the CDR3 is TGTGCCAGCAGCCCCCATACTCGAAATACGCAGTATTTT. Its protein product is CASSPHTRNTQYF. The chain carries TRBV7-2 and TRBJ2-3; D is undetermined. From germline, CDR1 is SGHTA and CDR2 FQGNSA. Trimming cost V 5 bases and J 7 bases, with 13 bases left between them. This CDR3 region has 13 residues.

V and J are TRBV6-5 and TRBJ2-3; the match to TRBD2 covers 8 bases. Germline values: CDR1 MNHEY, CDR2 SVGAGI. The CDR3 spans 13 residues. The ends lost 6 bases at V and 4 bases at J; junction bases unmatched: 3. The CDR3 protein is CASSQGLADTQYF. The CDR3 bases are TGTGCCAGCAGCCAGGGACTAGCAGATACGCAGTATTTT.

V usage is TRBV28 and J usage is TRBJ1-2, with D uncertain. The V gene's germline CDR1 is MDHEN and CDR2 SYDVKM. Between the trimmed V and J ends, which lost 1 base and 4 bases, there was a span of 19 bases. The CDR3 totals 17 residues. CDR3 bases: TGTGCCAGCAGTTTATTGGGGTCGACACCGCTTGGCTATGGCTACACCTTC. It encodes CASSLLGSTPLGYGYTF.

CDR3 DNA sequence: TGTGCCAGTAGTATAGTCCCCCAGGGACCCACCAATCAGCCCCAGCATTTT. Its translation is CASSIVPQGPTNQPQHF. The chain recombines TRBV19 with TRBJ1-5; D might be TRBD1 (5 bases). Germline V gives CDR1 LNHDA, CDR2 SQIVND (reference sequence). V lost 1 base to trimming and J lost 3 bases, with 16 bases between them. The CDR3 has 17 residues. The whole variable domain, filled in from reference TRBV19 and TRBJ1-5, reads DGGITQSPKYLFRKEGQNVTLSCEQNLNHDAMYWYRQDPGQGLRLIYYSQIVNDFQKGDIAEGYSVSREKKESFPLTVTSAQKNPTAFYLCASSIVPQGPTNQPQHFGDGTRLSIL.

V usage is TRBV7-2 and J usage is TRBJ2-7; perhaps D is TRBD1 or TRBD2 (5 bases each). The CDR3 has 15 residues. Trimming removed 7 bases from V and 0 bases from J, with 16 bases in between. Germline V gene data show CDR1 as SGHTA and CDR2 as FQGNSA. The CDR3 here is CASTPLGAGSYEQYF. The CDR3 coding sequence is TGTGCCAGCACTCCCCTCGGGGCGGGCTCCTACGAGCAGTACTTC. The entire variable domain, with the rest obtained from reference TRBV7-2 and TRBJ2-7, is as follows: GAGVSQSPSNKVTEKGKDVELRCDPISGHTALYWYRQSLGQGLEFLIYFQGNSAPDKSGLPSDRFSAERTGGSVSTLTIQRTQQEDSAVYLCASTPLGAGSYEQYFGPGTRLTVT.

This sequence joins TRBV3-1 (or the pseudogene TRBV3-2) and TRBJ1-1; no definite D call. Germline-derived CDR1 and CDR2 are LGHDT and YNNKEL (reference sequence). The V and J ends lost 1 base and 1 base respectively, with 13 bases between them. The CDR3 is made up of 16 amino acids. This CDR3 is CASSQVPRVENTEAFF. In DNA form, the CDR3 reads TGTGCCAGCAGCCAAGTTCCTCGGGTGGAGAACACTGAAGCTTTCTTT.

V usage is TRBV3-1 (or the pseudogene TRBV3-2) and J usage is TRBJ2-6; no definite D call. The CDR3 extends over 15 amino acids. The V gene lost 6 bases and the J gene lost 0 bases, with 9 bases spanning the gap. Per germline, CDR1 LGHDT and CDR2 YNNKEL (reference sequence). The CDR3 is CASSDGPSGANVLTF. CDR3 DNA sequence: TGTGCCAGCAGTGACGGACCCTCTGGGGCCAACGTCCTGACTTTC.

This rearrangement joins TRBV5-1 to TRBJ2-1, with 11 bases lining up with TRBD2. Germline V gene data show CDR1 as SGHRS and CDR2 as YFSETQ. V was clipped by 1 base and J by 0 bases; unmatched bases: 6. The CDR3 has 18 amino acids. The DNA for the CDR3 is TGCGCCAGCAGCTTGAGGACTAGCGGGCGAAGCTCCTACAATGAGCAGTTCTTC. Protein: CASSLRTSGRSSYNEQFF.

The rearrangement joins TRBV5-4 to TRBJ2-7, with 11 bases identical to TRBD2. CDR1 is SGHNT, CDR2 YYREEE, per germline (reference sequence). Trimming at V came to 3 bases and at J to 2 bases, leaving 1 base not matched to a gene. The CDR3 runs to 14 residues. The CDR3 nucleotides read TGTGCCAGCAGCTCGGGACTAGCGGCCTACGAGCAGTACTTC. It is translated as CASSSGLAAYEQYF.

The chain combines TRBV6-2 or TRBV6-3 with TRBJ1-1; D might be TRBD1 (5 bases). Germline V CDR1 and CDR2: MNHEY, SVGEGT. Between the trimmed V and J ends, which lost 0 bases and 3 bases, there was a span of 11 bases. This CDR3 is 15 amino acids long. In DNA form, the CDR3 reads TGTGCCAGCAGTTACTCGAAATCAGGGCACACTGAAGCTTTCTTT. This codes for CASSYSKSGHTEAFF.

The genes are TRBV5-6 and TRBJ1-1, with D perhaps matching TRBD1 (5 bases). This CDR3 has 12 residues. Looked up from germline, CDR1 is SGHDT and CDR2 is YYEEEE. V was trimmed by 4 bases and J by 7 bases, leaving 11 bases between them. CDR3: CASSRFGGEAFF. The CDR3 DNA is TGTGCCAGCAGCCGCTTTGGGGGTGAAGCTTTCTTT.

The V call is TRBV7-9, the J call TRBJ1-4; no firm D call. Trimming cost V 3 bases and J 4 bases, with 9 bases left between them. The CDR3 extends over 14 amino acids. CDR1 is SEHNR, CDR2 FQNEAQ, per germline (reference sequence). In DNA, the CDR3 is TGTGCCAGCAGCTTGATAGGACGTAATGAAAAACTGTTTTTT. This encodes CASSLIGRNEKLFF.

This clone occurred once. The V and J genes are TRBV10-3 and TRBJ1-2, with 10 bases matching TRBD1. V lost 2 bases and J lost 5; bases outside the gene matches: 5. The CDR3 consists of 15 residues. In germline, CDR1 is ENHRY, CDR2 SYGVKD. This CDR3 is CAISESRDRGYGYTF. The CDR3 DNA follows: TGTGCCATCAGTGAGAGCCGGGACAGGGGTTATGGCTACACCTTC.

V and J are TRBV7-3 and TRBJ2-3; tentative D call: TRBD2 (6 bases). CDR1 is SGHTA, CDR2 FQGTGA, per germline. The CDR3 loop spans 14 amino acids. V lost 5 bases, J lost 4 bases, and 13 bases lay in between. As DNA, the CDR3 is TGTGCCAGCAGCCCGGGACTCCACCCAGATACGCAGTATTTT. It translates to CASSPGLHPDTQYF.

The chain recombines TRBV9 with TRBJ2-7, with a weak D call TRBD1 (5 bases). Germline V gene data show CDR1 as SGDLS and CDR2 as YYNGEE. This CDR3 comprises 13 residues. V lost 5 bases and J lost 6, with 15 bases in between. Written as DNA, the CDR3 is TGTGCCAGCAGACCAGAGGACAATTCCGAGCAGTACTTC. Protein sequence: CASRPEDNSEQYF.

DNA for the CDR3: TGTGCCAGCAGCTTAGACGGGAGGCGGCAAGAGACCCAGTACTTC. This codes for CASSLDGRRQETQYF. The rearrangement links TRBV11-2 to TRBJ2-5; 7 bases are shared with TRBD2. Germline V gene lookup returns CDR1 SGHAT and CDR2 FQNNGV. The V segment lost 0 bases and the J segment 2 bases; nucleotides outside the gene matches: 3. The CDR3 totals 15 residues. Complete variable domain (other parts from reference TRBV11-2 and TRBJ2-5): EAGVAQSPRYKIIEKRQSVAFWCNPISGHATLYWYQQILGQGPKLLIQFQNNGVVDDSQLPKDRFSAERLKGVDSTLKIQPAKLEDSAVYLCASSLDGRRQETQYFGPGTRLLVL.

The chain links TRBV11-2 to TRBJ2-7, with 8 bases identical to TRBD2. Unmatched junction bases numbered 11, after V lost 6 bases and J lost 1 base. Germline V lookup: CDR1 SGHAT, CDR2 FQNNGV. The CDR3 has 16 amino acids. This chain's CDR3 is CASSPGPAGASYEQYF. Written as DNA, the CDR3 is TGTGCCAGCAGTCCAGGGCCAGCGGGAGCGTCCTACGAGCAGTACTTC.

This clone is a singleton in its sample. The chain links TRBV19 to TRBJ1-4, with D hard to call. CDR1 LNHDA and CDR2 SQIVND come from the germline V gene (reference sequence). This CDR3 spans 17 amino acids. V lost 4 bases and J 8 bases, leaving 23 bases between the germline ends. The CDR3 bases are TGTGCCAGTAGTACCTTAAGGGCCCAGAAAACTTCCGAAAAACTGTTTTTT. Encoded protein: CASSTLRAQKTSEKLFF.

CDR3 loop: CASSIGRGRMNTEAFF. In nucleotides, the CDR3 is TGTGCCAGTAGTATTGGCAGGGGCAGGATGAACACTGAAGCTTTCTTT. The chain combines TRBV19 with TRBJ1-1; D is possibly TRBD1 (6 bases). The CDR3 totals 16 residues. V was trimmed by 3 bases and J by 0 bases, leaving 14 bases between them. Germline V CDR1 and CDR2: LNHDA, SQIVND (reference sequence).

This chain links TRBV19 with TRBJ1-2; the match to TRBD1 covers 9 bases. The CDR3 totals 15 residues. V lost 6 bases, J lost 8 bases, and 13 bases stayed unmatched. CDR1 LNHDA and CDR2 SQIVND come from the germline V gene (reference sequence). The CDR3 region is CASSGTGSFKGGYTF. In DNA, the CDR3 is TGTGCCAGTAGCGGGACAGGGTCTTTCAAGGGAGGCTACACCTTC.

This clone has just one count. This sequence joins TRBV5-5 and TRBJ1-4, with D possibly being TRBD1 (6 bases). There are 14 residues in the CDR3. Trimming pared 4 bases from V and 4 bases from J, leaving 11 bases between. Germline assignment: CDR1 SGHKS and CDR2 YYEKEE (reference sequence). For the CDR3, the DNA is TGTGCCAGCAGCCTGGGGGGCTTTAATGAAAAACTGTTTTTT. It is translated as CASSLGGFNEKLFF.

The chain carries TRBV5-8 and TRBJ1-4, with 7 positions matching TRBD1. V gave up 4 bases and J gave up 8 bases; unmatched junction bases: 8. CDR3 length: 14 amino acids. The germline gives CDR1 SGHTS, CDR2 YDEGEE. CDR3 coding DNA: TGTGCCAGCAGCCTACAGGGGCACCCGGAAAAACTGTTTTTT. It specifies CASSLQGHPEKLFF.

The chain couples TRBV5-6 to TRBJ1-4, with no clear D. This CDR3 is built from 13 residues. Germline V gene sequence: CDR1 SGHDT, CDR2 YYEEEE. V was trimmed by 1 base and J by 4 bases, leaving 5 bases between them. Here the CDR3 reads CASSLMVNEKLFF. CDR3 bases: TGTGCCAGCAGCTTGATGGTTAATGAAAAACTGTTTTTT.

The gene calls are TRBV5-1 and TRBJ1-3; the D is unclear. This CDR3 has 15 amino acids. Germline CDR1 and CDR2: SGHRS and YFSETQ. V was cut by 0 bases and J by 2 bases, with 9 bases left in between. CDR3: CASSLGGKTGNTIYF. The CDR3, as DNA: TGCGCCAGCAGCTTGGGCGGGAAAACTGGAAACACCATATATTTT.

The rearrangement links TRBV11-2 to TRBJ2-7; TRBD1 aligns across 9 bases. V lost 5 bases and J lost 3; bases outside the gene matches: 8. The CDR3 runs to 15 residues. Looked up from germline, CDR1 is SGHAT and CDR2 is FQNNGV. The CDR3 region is CASSPRTGAGYEQYF. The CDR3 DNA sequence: TGTGCCAGCAGCCCTAGGACAGGGGCAGGCTACGAGCAGTACTTC.